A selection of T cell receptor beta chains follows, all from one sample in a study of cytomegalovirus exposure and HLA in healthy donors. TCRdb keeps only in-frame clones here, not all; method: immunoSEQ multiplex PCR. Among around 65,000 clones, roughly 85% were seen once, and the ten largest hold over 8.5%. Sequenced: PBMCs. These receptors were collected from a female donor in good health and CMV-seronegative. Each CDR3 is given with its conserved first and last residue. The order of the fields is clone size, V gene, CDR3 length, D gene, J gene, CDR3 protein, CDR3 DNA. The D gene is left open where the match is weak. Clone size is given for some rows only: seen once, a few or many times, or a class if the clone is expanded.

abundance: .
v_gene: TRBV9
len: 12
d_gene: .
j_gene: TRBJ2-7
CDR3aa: CASSGGGAEQYF
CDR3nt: TGTGCCAGCAGCGGTGGGGGGGCCGAGCAGTACTTC

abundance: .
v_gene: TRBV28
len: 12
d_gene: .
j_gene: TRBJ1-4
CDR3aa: CASSLGPRGLFF
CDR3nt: TGTGCCAGCAGTTTAGGTCCCAGAGGACTGTTTTTT

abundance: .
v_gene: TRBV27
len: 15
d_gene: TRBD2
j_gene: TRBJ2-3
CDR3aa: CASSLLAAAGNTQYF
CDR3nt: TGTGCCAGCAGCTTACTAGCGGCCGCCGGGAATACGCAGTATTTT

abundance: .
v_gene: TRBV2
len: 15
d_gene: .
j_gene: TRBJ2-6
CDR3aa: CASGIQATGANVLTF
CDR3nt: TGTGCCAGCGGAATACAGGCAACTGGGGCCAACGTCCTGACTTTC

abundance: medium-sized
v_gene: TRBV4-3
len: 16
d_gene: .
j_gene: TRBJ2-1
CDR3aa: CASSQDWEASYNEQFF
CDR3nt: TGCGCCAGCAGCCAAGATTGGGAGGCTAGCTACAATGAGCAGTTCTTC

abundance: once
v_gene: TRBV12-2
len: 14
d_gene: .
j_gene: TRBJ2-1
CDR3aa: CASRLEPRCNEQFF
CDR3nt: TGTGCAAGTCGCTTAGAGCCCCGCTGCAATGAGCAGTTCTTC

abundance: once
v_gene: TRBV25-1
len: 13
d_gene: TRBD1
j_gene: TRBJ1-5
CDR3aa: CASTGQGMEPQHF
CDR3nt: TGTGCCAGCACGGGACAGGGGATGGAGCCCCAGCATTTT

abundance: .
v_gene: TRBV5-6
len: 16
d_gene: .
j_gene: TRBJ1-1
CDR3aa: CASSPSTAGGNTEAFF
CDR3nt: TGTGCCAGCAGCCCCAGCACGGCGGGCGGGAACACTGAAGCTTTCTTT

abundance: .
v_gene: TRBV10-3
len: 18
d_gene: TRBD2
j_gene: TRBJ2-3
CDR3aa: CAITGTSGRASSTDTQYF
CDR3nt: TGTGCCATCACCGGGACTAGCGGGAGGGCCTCTAGCACAGATACGCAGTATTTT

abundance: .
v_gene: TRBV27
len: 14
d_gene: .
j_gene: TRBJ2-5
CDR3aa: CASSLWAGVETQYF
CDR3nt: TGTGCCAGCAGTTTATGGGCAGGGGTAGAGACCCAGTACTTC

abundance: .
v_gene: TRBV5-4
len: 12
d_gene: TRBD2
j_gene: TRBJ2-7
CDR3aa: CASSPGGVEQYF
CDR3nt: TGTGCCAGCAGCCCGGGAGGGGTCGAGCAGTACTTC

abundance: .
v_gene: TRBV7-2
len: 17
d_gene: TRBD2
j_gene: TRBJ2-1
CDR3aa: CASSLLSRERTYNEQFF
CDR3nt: TGTGCCAGCAGCTTATTATCGCGGGAGCGGACCTACAATGAGCAGTTCTTC

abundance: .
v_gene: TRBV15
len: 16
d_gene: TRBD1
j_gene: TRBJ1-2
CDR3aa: CASRFDPTGQGVGYTF
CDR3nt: TGTGCCTCCAGGTTCGATCCAACGGGACAGGGAGTTGGCTACACCTTC

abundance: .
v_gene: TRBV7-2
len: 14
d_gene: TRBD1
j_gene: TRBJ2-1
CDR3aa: CASSRDRVYNEQFF
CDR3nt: TGTGCCAGCAGCAGGGACAGGGTATACAATGAGCAGTTCTTC